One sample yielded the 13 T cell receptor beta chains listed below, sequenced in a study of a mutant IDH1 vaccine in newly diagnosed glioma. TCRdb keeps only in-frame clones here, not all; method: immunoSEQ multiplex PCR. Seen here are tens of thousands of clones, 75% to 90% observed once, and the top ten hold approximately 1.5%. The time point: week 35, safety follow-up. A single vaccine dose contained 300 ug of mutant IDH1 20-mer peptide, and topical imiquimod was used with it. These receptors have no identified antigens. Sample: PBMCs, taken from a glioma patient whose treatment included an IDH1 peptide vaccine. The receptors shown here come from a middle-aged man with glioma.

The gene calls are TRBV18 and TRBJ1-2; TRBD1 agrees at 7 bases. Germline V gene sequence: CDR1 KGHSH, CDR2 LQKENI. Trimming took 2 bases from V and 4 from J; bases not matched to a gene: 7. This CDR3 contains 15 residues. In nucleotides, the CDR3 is TGTGCCAGCTCACCAAAAACCGGGACAGCCTATGGCTACACCTTC. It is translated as CASSPKTGTAYGYTF.

The CDR3 DNA reads as TGCGCCAGCAGCTTGGGGGCGCGGTCGGGGGAGGGAGAGACCCAGTACTTC. Translation gives CASSLGARSGEGETQYF. V is TRBV5-1 and J is TRBJ2-5; 7 bases line up with TRBD2. The CDR3 length is 17 residues. The trim removed 0 bases at V and 4 bases at J, leaving 12 bases unmatched. Germline V gene data show CDR1 as SGHRS and CDR2 as YFSETQ.

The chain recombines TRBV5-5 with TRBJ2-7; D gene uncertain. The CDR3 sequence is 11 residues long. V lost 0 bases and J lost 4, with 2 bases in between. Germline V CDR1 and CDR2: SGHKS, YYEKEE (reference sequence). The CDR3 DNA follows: TGTGCCAGCAGCTTGGCTTACGAGCAGTACTTC. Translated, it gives CASSLAYEQYF.

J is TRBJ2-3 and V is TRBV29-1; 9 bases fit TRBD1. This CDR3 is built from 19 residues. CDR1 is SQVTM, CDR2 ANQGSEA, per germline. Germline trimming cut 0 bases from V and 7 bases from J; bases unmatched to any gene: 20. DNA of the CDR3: TGCAGCGTTGAAGAGGGGTCGAAACAACTCGGGACAGGGCGTTATACGCAGTATTTT. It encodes CSVEEGSKQLGTGRYTQYF.

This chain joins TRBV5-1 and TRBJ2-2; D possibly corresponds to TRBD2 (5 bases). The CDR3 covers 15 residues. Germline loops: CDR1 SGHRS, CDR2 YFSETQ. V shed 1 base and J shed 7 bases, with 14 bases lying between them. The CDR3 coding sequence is TGCGCCAGCAGCTTGTGGTCAACCGCGGGCGGGGAGCTGTTTTTT. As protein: CASSLWSTAGGELFF.

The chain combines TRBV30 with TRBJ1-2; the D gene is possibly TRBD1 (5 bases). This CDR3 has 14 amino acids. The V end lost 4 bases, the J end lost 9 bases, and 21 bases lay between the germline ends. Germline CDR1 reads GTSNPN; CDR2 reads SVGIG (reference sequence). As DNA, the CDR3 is TGTGCCTGGACCCGACCGGGGAGCCGACAGAGCTACACCTTC. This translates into CAWTRPGSRQSYTF.

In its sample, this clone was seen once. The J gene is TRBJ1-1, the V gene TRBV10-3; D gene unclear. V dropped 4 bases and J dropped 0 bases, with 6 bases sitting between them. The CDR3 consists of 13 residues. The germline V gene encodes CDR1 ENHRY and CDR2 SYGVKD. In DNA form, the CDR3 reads TGTGCCATCAGTGGATTTATGAACACTGAAGCTTTCTTT. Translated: CAISGFMNTEAFF.

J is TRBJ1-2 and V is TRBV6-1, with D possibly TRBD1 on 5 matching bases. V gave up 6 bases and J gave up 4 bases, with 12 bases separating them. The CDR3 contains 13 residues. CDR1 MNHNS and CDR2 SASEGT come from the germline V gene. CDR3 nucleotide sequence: TGTGCCAGCAGCCCGGGACGGACCTATGGCTACACCTTC. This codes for CASSPGRTYGYTF.

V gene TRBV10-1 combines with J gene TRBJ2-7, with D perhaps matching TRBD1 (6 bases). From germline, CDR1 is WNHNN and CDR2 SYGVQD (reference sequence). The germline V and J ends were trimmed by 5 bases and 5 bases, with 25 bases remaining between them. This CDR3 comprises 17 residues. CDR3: CASSQNYRVKELHEQYF. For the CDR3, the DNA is TGCGCCAGCAGTCAGAACTACAGGGTTAAGGAGCTTCACGAGCAGTACTTC.

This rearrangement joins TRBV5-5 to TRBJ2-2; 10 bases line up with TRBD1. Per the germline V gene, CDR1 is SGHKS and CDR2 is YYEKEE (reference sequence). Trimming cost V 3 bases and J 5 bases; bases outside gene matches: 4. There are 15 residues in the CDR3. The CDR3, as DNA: TGTGCCAGCAGCTATGGGACAGGGGTGACCGGGGAGCTGTTTTTT. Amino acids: CASSYGTGVTGELFF.

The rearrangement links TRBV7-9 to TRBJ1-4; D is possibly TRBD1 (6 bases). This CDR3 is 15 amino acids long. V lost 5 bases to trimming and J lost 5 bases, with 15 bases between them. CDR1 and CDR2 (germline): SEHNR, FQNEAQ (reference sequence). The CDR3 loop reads CASSLSRGYNEKLFF. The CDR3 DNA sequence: TGTGCCAGCAGCCTCAGTAGGGGGTACAATGAAAAACTGTTTTTT. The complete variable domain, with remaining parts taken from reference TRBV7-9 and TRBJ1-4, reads DTGVSQNPRHKITKRGQNVTFRCDPISEHNRLYWYRQTLGQGPEFLTYFQNEAQLEKSRLLSDRFSAERPKGSFSTLEIQRTEQGDSAMYLCASSLSRGYNEKLFFGSGTQLSVL.

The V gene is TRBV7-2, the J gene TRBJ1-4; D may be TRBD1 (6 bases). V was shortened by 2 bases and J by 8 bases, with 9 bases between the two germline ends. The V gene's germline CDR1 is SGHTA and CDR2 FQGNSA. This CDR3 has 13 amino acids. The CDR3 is CASSLPGVEKLFF. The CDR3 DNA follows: TGTGCCAGCAGCTTACCAGGGGTGGAAAAACTGTTTTTT. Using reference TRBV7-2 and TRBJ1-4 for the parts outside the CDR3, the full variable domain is GAGVSQSPSNKVTEKGKDVELRCDPISGHTALYWYRQSLGQGLEFLIYFQGNSAPDKSGLPSDRFSAERTGGSVSTLTIQRTQQEDSAVYLCASSLPGVEKLFFGSGTQLSVL.

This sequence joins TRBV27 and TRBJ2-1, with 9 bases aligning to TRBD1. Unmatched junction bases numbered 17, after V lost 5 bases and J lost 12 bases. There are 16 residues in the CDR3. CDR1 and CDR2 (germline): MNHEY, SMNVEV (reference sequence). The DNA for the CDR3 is TGTGCCAGCAGTCTCCTCGCAGGACAGGGGCCCTCGGGGCAGTTCTTC. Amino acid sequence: CASSLLAGQGPSGQFF.